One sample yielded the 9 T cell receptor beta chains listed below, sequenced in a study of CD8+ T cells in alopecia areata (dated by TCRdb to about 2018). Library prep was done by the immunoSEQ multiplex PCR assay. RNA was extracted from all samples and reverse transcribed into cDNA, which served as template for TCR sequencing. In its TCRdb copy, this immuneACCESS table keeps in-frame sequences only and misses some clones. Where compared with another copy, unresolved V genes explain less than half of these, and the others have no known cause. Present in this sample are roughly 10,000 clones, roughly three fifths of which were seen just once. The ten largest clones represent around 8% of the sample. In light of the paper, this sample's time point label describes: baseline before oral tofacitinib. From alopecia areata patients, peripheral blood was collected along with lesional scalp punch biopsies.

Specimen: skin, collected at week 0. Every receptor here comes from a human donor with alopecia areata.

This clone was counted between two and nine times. The CDR3 sequence is CASSNLDRGRSYGYTF. In DNA, the CDR3 is TGTGCCAGCAGCAACCTGGACAGGGGCAGGTCCTATGGCTACACCTTC. The chain combines TRBV5-4 with TRBJ1-2, with 9 bases fitting TRBD1. V was pared by 4 bases and J by 4 bases, with 11 bases of the junction left unmatched. Germline CDR1 SGHNT, CDR2 YYREEE (reference sequence). The CDR3 totals 16 residues.

CDR3 DNA sequence: TGTGCCAGCAGCTCGGGGCGTACGGGGAGTTTAGAGACCCAGTACTTC. Amino acids: CASSSGRTGSLETQYF. This chain uses TRBV11-2 with TRBJ2-5, with D perhaps assigned TRBD1 or TRBD2 (5 bases each). Germline V gene lookup returns CDR1 SGHAT and CDR2 FQNNGV. V was cut by 4 bases and J by 4 bases, with 19 bases left in between. This CDR3 contains 16 residues.

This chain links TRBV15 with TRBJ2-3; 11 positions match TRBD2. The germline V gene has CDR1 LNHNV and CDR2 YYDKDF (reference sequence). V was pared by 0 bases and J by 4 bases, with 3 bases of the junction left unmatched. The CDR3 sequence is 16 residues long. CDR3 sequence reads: CATSRDTSGGADTQYF. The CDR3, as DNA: TGTGCCACCAGCAGAGATACTAGCGGGGGAGCAGATACGCAGTATTTT.

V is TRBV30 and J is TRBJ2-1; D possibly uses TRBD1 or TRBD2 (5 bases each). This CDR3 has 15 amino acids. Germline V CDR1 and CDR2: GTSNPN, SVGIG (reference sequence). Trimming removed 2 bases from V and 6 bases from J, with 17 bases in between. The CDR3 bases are TGTGCCTGGAGTCGGGGCCCAGCACCATCCAATGAGCAGTTCTTC. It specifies CAWSRGPAPSNEQFF. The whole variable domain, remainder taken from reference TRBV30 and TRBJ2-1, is SQTIHQWPATLVQPVGSPLSLECTVEGTSNPNLYWYRQAAGRGLQLLFYSVGIGQISSEVPQNLSASRPQDRQFILSSKKLLLSDSGFYLCAWSRGPAPSNEQFFGPGTRLTVL.

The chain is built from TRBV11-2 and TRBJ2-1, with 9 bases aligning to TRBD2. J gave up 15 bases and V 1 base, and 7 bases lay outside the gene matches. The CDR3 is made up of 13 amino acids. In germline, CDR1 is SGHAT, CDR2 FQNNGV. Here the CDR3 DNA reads TGTGCCAGCAGCTTAGCGGCGGGAGGGTTTGGGTTCTTC. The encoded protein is CASSLAAGGFGFF.

The CDR3 nucleotides read TGTGCCAGCAGTTACTCGGGACAAAGCAATCAGCCCCAGCATTTT. The encoded protein is CASSYSGQSNQPQHF. The rearrangement uses TRBV6-6 and TRBJ1-5, with D possibly being TRBD1 (6 bases). CDR3 size: 15 residues. Trimming pared 0 bases from V and 1 base from J, leaving 7 bases between. Germline CDR1 reads MNHNY; CDR2 reads SVGAGI (reference sequence).

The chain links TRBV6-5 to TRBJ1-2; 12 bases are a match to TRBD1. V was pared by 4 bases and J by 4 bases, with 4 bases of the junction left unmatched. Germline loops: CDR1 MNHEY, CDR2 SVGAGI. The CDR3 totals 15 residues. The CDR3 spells CASSSGTGGLYGYTF. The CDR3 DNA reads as TGTGCCAGCAGTTCCGGGACAGGGGGCCTCTATGGCTACACCTTC.

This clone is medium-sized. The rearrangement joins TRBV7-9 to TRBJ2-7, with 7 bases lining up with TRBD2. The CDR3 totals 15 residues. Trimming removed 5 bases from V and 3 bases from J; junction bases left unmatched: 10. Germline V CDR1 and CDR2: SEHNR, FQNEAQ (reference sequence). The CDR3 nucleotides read TGTGCCAGCAGCCGATTTGGGGACTACCTCTACGAGCAGTACTTC. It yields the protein CASSRFGDYLYEQYF.

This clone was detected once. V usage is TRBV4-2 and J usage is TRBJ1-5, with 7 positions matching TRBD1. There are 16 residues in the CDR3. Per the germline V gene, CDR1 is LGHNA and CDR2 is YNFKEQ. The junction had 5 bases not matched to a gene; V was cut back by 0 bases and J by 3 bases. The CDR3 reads CASSQDRDSLNQPQHF. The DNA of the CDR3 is TGTGCCAGCAGCCAAGACCGGGACAGCCTCAATCAGCCCCAGCATTTT.